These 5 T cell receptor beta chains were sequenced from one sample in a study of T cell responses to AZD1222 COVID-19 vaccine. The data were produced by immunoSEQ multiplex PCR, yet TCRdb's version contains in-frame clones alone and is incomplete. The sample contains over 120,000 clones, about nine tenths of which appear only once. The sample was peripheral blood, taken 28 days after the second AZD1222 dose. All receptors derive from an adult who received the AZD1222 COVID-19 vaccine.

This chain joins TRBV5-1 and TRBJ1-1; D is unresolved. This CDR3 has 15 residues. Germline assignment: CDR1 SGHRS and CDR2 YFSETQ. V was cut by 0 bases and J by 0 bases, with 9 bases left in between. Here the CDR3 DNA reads TGCGCCAGCAGCTTGGGAGGCACAGTGAACACTGAAGCTTTCTTT. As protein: CASSLGGTVNTEAFF.

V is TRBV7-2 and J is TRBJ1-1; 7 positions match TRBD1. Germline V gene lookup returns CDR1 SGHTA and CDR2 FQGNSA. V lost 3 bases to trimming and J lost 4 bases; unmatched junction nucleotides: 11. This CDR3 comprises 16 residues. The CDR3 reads CASSLDEGGAGTEAFF. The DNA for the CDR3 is TGTGCCAGCAGCTTGGACGAAGGGGGCGCAGGCACTGAAGCTTTCTTT.

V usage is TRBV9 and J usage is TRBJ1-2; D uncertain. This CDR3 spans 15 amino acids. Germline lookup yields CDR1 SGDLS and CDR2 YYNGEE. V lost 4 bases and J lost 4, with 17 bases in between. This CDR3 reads CASSTDTVAPYGYTF. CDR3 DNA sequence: TGTGCCAGCAGCACAGACACGGTGGCCCCCTATGGCTACACCTTC.

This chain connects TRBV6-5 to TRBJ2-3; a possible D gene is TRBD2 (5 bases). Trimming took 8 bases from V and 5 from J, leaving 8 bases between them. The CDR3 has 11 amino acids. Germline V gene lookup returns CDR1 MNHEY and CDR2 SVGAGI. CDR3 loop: CASRGLDTQYF. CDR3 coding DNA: TGTGCCAGCCGGGGATTAGATACGCAGTATTTT.

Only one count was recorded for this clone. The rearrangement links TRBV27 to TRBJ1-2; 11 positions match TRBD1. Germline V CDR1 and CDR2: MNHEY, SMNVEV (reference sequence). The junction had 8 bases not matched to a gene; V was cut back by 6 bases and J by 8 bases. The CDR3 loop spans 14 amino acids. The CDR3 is CASSSDRGLRGYTF. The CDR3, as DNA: TGTGCCAGCAGCTCGGACAGGGGGCTGCGGGGCTACACCTTC.